This T cell receptor (beta chain) was sequenced during a study of STAT3 mutations in large granular lymphocyte leukemia. Study outcomes and limitations: TCR clonotype switching after therapy occurred in about 35% of the 18 patients. Every T-cell large granular lymphocyte leukemia patient had at least one immunodominant TCR beta clonotype.

The data were produced by immunoSEQ multiplex PCR, yet TCRdb's version contains in-frame clones alone and is incomplete. Of 30,000 to 35,000 clones listed, about three quarters are singletons. A word on this clone: Antigen: not known.

The germline V gene encodes CDR1 MGHRA and CDR2 YSYEKL. The CDR3 has 16 residues. Trimming at V came to 1 base and at J to 7 bases, leaving 12 bases not matched to a gene. The source material was peripheral blood mononuclear cells. The sequence derives from a woman aged 50 to 60 with T-cell large granular lymphocyte leukemia. Some clones in this sample may be carry-over from other donors' samples. The V and J genes are TRBV4-1 and TRBJ2-7; 8 nucleotides align to TRBD1. CDR3 region: CASSQGQGATTREQYF. The CDR3 coding sequence is TGCGCCAGCAGCCAAGGGCAGGGGGCTACAACGAGGGAGCAGTACTTC.